What follows are 7 T cell receptor beta chains derived from one specimen sequenced in a study of T cell changes during pregnancy in multiple sclerosis. Assay used: immunoSEQ multiplex PCR; TCRdb lists only in-frame clones, some missing. This table holds about 40,000 clones, around nine tenths found once. The material sequenced was CD4+ T cells from peripheral blood mononuclear cells, taken before pregnancy. The receptor source for this set is a female donor with multiple sclerosis, enrolled in a pregnancy study.

The V gene is TRBV28, the J gene TRBJ1-1, with 8 bases matching TRBD1. Germline lookup yields CDR1 MDHEN and CDR2 SYDVKM. The CDR3 spans 14 residues. The trim removed 4 bases at V and 11 bases at J, leaving 12 bases unmatched. DNA of the CDR3: TGTGCCAGCAGTTGGGCCATGACAGGGGCGAACGCTTTCTTT. As protein: CASSWAMTGANAFF.

The chain employs TRBV7-3 and TRBJ1-2; D uncertain. This CDR3 is built from 13 residues. Trimming removed 3 bases from V and 8 bases from J, with 13 bases in between. Germline CDR1 is SGHTA and CDR2 is FQGTGA. The CDR3 nucleotides read TGTGCCAGCAGCTTGCCGGGTTTGTCGGGCTACACCTTC. The encoded protein is CASSLPGLSGYTF.

This chain's CDR3 is CASSSGTPRGEAFF. The CDR3 DNA follows: TGTGCCAGCAGCTCCGGGACACCAAGGGGTGAAGCTTTCTTT. The chain links TRBV9 to TRBJ1-1, with TRBD1 as a possible D gene (6 bases). Per the germline V gene, CDR1 is SGDLS and CDR2 is YYNGEE. Trimming pared 4 bases from V and 7 bases from J, leaving 17 bases between. CDR3 length equals 14 residues.

This clone was detected once. The rearrangement joins TRBV19 to TRBJ1-5; 10 bases match TRBD1. Germline values: CDR1 LNHDA, CDR2 SQIVND (reference sequence). The CDR3 runs 17 residues. V was pared by 10 bases and J by 0 bases, with 12 bases of the junction left unmatched. CDR3 bases: TGTGCCACCGCCCCGGGACAGGGGACCTCTAGCAATCAGCCCCAGCATTTT. Protein product: CATAPGQGTSSNQPQHF.

This clone was detected once. The rearrangement joins TRBV2 to TRBJ2-3; TRBD1 might be the D (6 bases). Germline assignment: CDR1 SNHLY and CDR2 FYNNEI. This CDR3 has 14 amino acids. The V end was cut by 11 bases, the J end by 6 bases, with 21 bases between. CDR3 nucleotide sequence: TGTGCCTCAGTGATTGGCCAGGGGACGGATACGCAGTATTTT. As protein: CASVIGQGTDTQYF.

The chain combines TRBV5-1 with TRBJ1-2; D possibly corresponds to TRBD1 (5 bases). Trimming cost V 4 bases and J 3 bases, with 10 bases left between them. The CDR3 is made up of 13 amino acids. Germline V gene data show CDR1 as SGHRS and CDR2 as YFSETQ. The CDR3 sequence is CASSLQVDYGYTF. In DNA form, the CDR3 reads TGCGCCAGCAGCCTACAGGTTGACTATGGCTACACCTTC.

The chain carries TRBV7-9 and TRBJ2-2; D remains unclear. V gave up 4 bases and J gave up 6 bases, with 3 bases separating them. There are 11 residues in the CDR3. The germline V gene has CDR1 SEHNR and CDR2 FQNEAQ (reference sequence). The CDR3 DNA reads as TGTGCCAGCAGCTCGTCCGGGGAGCTGTTTTTT. Its translation is CASSSSGELFF. The variable domain in full, completed from reference TRBV7-9 and TRBJ2-2, reads DTGVSQNPRHKITKRGQNVTFRCDPISEHNRLYWYRQTLGQGPEFLTYFQNEAQLEKSRLLSDRFSAERPKGSFSTLEIQRTEQGDSAMYLCASSSSGELFFGEGSRLTVL.